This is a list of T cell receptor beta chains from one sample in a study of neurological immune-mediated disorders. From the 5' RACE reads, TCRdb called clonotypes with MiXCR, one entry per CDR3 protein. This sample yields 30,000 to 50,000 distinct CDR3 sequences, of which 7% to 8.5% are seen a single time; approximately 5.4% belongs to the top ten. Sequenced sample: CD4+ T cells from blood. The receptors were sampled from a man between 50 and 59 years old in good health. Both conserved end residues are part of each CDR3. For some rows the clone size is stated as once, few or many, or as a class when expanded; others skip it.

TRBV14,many,CASSQLPTGRDRTDTQYF
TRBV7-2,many,CASSLDSGAGTGELFF
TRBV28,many,CASSFHLSTGDSYEQYF
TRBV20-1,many,CSARGWTSGHNEQFF
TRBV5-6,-,CASSRKNYEQYF
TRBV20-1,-,CSARGPGSGRNQPQHF
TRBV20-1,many,CSAGQGNQPQHF
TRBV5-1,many,CASSAHQETQYF
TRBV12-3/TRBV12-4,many,CASSLRYNEQFF
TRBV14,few,CASSQFLSDTDTQYF
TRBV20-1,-,CSARWSRNEQFF
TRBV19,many,CASSPGRRDTGELFF
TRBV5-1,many,CASSLEAPYGYTF
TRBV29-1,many,CSVASGPNTGELFF
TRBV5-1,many,CASSLVQGLAGEQFF
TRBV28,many,CASTTGPGSVSYEQYF
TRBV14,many,CASSQVGVGYEAFF
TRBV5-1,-,CASSTSWGTGELFF
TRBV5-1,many,CASSLRGTEAFF
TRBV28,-,CASSPWWVMAKNIQYF
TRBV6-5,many,CASSWTGGSNEKLFF
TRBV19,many,CASSRGLAFSSYNEQFF
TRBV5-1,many,CASSLGHLTGELFF
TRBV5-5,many,CASSLFGDYEQYF
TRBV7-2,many,CASSTQGAGQPQHF
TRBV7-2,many,CASSLDWGQDTQYF
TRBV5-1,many,CASSARDRVAGELFF
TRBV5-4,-,CASSSMARGYSYEQYF
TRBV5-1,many,CGKQGSSDEQYF